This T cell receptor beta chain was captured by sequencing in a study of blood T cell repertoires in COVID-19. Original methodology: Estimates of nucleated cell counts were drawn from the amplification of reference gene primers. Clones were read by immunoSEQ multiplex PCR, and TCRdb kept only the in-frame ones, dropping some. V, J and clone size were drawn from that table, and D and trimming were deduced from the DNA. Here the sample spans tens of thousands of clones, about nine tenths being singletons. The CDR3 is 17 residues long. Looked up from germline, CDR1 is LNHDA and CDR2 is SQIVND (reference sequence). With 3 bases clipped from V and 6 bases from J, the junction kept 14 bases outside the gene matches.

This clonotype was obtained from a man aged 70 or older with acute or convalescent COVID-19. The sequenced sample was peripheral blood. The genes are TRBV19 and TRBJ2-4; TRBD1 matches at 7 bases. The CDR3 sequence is CASSIVGRDSYRNIQYF. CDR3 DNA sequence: TGTGCCAGTAGTATTGTTGGTAGGGACAGCTATCGAAACATTCAGTACTTC.